This TCR beta chain was recovered during a study of blood T cell repertoires in COVID-19. Study as a whole: Samples representing acute and convalescent COVID-19 were sourced from the United States, Italy and Spain. PBMCs, B-cell-depleted T cells, or T cells were the source of the cDNA or gDNA that made up the material.

CDR1 is MDHEN and CDR2 is SYDVKM in the germline V gene. The CDR3 loop spans 15 amino acids. The trim removed 6 bases at V and 5 bases at J, leaving 7 bases unmatched. Some clones are missing from TCRdb's copy, which holds only in-frame ones; the method was immunoSEQ multiplex PCR. The sample lists over 150,000 clones; over 65% were seen once. The source is an elderly man with acute or convalescent COVID-19. The chain uses TRBV28 and TRBJ1-1; TRBD1 aligns across 12 bases. The sample consisted of peripheral blood. This chain's CDR3 is CASRGTGGGRTEAFF. The CDR3 coding sequence is TGTGCCAGCAGAGGGACAGGGGGCGGGAGAACTGAAGCTTTCTTT.